This T cell receptor beta chain appears in the sequencing data of a study of shared clonotypes between healthy human individuals. Overall study findings and caveats: Having only a few donors restricted how much genetic and exposure-history diversity was captured.

Naive CD8 cells were CD45RO-negative, positively selected for CCR7, excluding terminally differentiated effector memory CD45RA+ cells. All the donors were Caucasian adults who lived in Nashville, Tennessee. Libraries were prepared by immunoSEQ multiplex PCR; TCRdb keeps only in-frame clonotypes and omits some of them. Of millions of clones in the sample, just over 90% were seen once. Germline V gives CDR1 SGHTA, CDR2 FQGTGA. CDR3 size: 14 residues. V shed 3 bases and J 6 bases; nucleotides not matched to a gene: 6. Points on this clone: Its antigen is not identified.

The receptor's source is a man between 18 and 35 years old in good health. Some clones in this sample may be carry-over from other donors' samples. This chain connects TRBV7-3 to TRBJ2-7, with TRBD1 matching over 9 bases. Sample: naive CD8+ T cells from PBMCs. CDR3 coding DNA: TGTGCCAGCAGCTTTACAGGGGGCGGCGGCGAGCAGTACTTC. It specifies CASSFTGGGGEQYF.